These T cell receptor beta chains were read from a single sample in a study of T-cell reconstitution after alpha-beta-depleted transplantation in children. TCRdb re-called the PCR reads with MiXCR, one entry per CDR3 protein. The repertoire includes 490,000 or so distinct CDR3 sequences, around an eighth of them detected once, and roughly 5.4% sits in the top ten. Sequencing used PBMCs from the stem cell graft donor, obtained from the stem cell graft. The receptors come from a human donor who donated a stem cell graft to a child with combined immunodeficiency. CDR3s include the opening cysteine and the closing phenylalanine or tryptophan. A D gene is named only where the DNA matches it firmly. Clone size appears in some rows only: once, few, many, or a class for an expanded clone.

>NA|TRBJ1-5|17|few|TRBV12-3/TRBV12-4
TGTGAAAGCAGTTTTGAACCTTCATGGGATAGCAATCAGCCCCAGCATTTT
CESSFEPSWDSNQPQHF
>TRBD1|TRBJ2-5|15|NA|TRBV29-1
TGCAGCGTTCACTGGGACAGGGGGCGCATCGAGACCCAGTACTTC
CSVHWDRGRIETQYF
>NA|TRBJ2-1|17|few|TRBV27
TGTGCCAGCAGCGGGAGAGAGAAGGACAGGTACTACAATGAGCAGTTCTTC
CASSGREKDRYYNEQFF
>NA|TRBJ2-6|16|few|TRBV5-1
TGCGCCAGCAGCCGGGACGCCAACTCTGGGGCCAACGTCCTGACTTTC
CASSRDANSGANVLTF
>NA|TRBJ1-2|14|NA|TRBV20-1
TGCAGTGCTAGTTCAGGGCAGTCGGTCTATGGCTACACCTTC
CSASSGQSVYGYTF
>TRBD1|TRBJ2-6|18|NA|TRBV6-1
TGTGCCAGCAAAAATAGCGGACAGGGAAACTCTGGGGCCAACGTCCTGACTTTC
CASKNSGQGNSGANVLTF
>TRBD2|TRBJ2-1|16|NA|TRBV6-2/TRBV6-3
TGTGCCAGCAGGACGGGAGGGACAAGCTCCTACAATGAGCAGTTCTTC
CASRTGGTSSYNEQFF
>NA|TRBJ1-3|15|many|TRBV12-3/TRBV12-4
TGTGCCAGCAGTTTTAGACAGCTCTCTGGAAACACCATATATTTT
CASSFRQLSGNTIYF
>TRBD2|TRBJ2-3|17|many|TRBV5-1
TGCGCCAGCAGCCCACGACTAGCGGGGCGATTCACAGATACGCAGTATTTT
CASSPRLAGRFTDTQYF
>TRBD1|TRBJ2-3|17|few|TRBV7-3
TGTGCCAGCAGCCGGACAGGGGGGAGTTCTAGCACAGATACGCAGTATTTT
CASSRTGGSSSTDTQYF
>NA|TRBJ2-5|15|few|TRBV27
TGTGCCAGCAGTTTATCGAGGGCGGAGAGGGAGACCCAGTACTTC
CASSLSRAERETQYF
>TRBD2|TRBJ2-3|15|NA|TRBV6-1
TGTGCCAGCACCCAACTAGCGGGGGGGCGAGATACGCAGTATTTT
CASTQLAGGRDTQYF
>NA|TRBJ2-5|15|few|TRBV9
TGTGCCAGCAGCGTAGAGGGAAGGTCCCCAGAGACCCAGTACTTC
CASSVEGRSPETQYF
>NA|TRBJ1-1|16|NA|TRBV6-1
TGTGCCAGCAGTGAATTAAAGGGGCGCCGGGGCACTGAAGCTTTCTTT
CASSELKGRRGTEAFF
>TRBD2|TRBJ2-2|16|NA|TRBV7-8
TGTGCCAGCAGCTTAACTAGCGGGGGGAACACCGGGGAGCTGTTTTTT
CASSLTSGGNTGELFF
>TRBD1|TRBJ2-7|15|few|TRBV6-5
TGTGCCAGCAGTGACTCTGACAGGGGTCACTACGAGCAGTACTTC
CASSDSDRGHYEQYF
>NA|TRBJ2-7|13|many|TRBV10-2
TGCGCCAGCAGTTCTGGTGTCGCCTACGAGCAGTACTTC
CASSSGVAYEQYF
>NA|TRBJ2-2|11|NA|TRBV12-3/TRBV12-4
TGTGCCAGCTGGGGTGGCGGGGAGGTGTTTTTT
CASWGGGEVFF
>TRBD2|TRBJ2-7|14|few|TRBV7-2
TGTGCCAGCAGCTTGGGGCGGGAGAGCTACGAGCAGTACTTC
CASSLGRESYEQYF
>TRBD1|TRBJ1-4|12|few|TRBV12-3/TRBV12-4
TGTGCCAGCAGTCCACAGGGGTCTAAACTGTTTTTT
CASSPQGSKLFF
>TRBD2|TRBJ2-1|15|many|TRBV20-1
TGCAGTGCTACGGCTAGCGGGAGGTCCTACAATGAGCAGTTCTTC
CSATASGRSYNEQFF
>NA|TRBJ1-2|15|few|TRBV4-3
TGCGCCAGCAGCCAAGAAAGGGGCTACGTTTATGGCTACACCTTC
CASSQERGYVYGYTF
>NA|TRBJ2-3|14|few|TRBV7-8
TGTGCCAGCAGCTTACCGGCGCGCGCAGATACGCAGTATTTT
CASSLPARADTQYF
>NA|TRBJ2-5|15|few|TRBV20-1
TGCAGTGCTAGTCTCTCCCCAGGGGATCCAGAGACCCAGTACTTC
CSASLSPGDPETQYF
>NA|TRBJ1-2|13|NA|TRBV6-5
TGTGCCAGCAGTTACGGGCGGAACTATGGCTACACCTTC
CASSYGRNYGYTF
>TRBD1|TRBJ1-1|14|NA|TRBV12-3/TRBV12-4
TGTGCCAGCAGGTTACAGGGGGGGAACACTGAAGCTTTCTTT
CASRLQGGNTEAFF
>NA|TRBJ2-7|14|NA|TRBV14
TGTGCCAGCAGCCAAGGCAGTGGCCCCTACGAGCAGTACTTC
CASSQGSGPYEQYF
>NA|TRBJ2-2|15|NA|TRBV4-3
TGCGCCAGCAGCCAGGCTACCGACAGGTCAATGGAGCTGTTTTTT
CASSQATDRSMELFF
>NA|TRBJ2-2|16|NA|TRBV20-1
TGCAGTGCAACCCGGGGGGCCGTCCTGAACACCGGGGAGCTGTTTTTT
CSATRGAVLNTGELFF
>NA|TRBJ2-3|16|NA|TRBV10-3
TGTGCCATCAGTAGCGGACCCCCTCTTAGCACAGATACGCAGTATTTT
CAISSGPPLSTDTQYF
>TRBD1|TRBJ2-1|14|few|TRBV6-9
TGTGCCAACACGACAGGACAGGGAGCAAATGAGCAGTTCTTC
CANTTGQGANEQFF
>NA|TRBJ2-5|14|few|TRBV6-1
TGTGCCAGCACCATCCTCGGGTACCAAGAGACCCAGTACTTC
CASTILGYQETQYF
>NA|TRBJ1-5|18|few|TRBV12-3/TRBV12-4
TGTGCCAGCAGTTTGGGGGGCCGCTCGGAATATAGCAATCAGCCCCAGCATTTT
CASSLGGRSEYSNQPQHF
>NA|TRBJ2-7|14|NA|TRBV7-9
TGTGCCAGCAGCTTAGACGGGACCACCTACGAGCAGTACTTC
CASSLDGTTYEQYF
>NA|TRBJ1-2|16|NA|TRBV5-8
TGTGCCAGCAGCTTGGAGGCCACGGGACGGGCCTATGGCTACACCTTC
CASSLEATGRAYGYTF
>TRBD1|TRBJ1-1|14|few|TRBV5-1
TGCGCCAGCAAAGGGGGCGGAAAGGGCACTGAAGCTTTCTTT
CASKGGGKGTEAFF
>NA|TRBJ1-3|13|few|TRBV7-9
TGTGCCAGCAGCGAGGGGGGCGCGGACACCATATATTTT
CASSEGGADTIYF
>TRBD1|TRBJ2-7|15|NA|TRBV7-8
TGTGCCAGCAGCTTAGGGACAGGGGCAGACTACGAGCAGTACTTC
CASSLGTGADYEQYF
>NA|TRBJ2-7|14|NA|TRBV27
TGTGCCAGCAGGGGGATTGGTGGCTCCTACGAGCAGTACTTC
CASRGIGGSYEQYF
>NA|TRBJ2-3|16|many|TRBV20-1
TGCAGTGCTAGAGATCCCTTGGCGCTACACACAGATACGCAGTATTTT
CSARDPLALHTDTQYF
>NA|TRBJ2-5|13|few|TRBV20-1
TGCAGTGCCGTGGATCCGAGGCAAGAGACCCAGTACTTC
CSAVDPRQETQYF
>NA|TRBJ2-7|16|few|TRBV5-1
TGCGCCAGCAGATTACCCGGGACACCCGGAGGGAACGAGCAGTACTTC
CASRLPGTPGGNEQYF
>NA|TRBJ2-5|15|NA|TRBV5-1
TGCGCCAGCAGCCTAACTCGGGGGCAGCGGGAGACCCAGTACTTC
CASSLTRGQRETQYF
>TRBD2|TRBJ2-5|15|few|TRBV3-1
TGTGCCAGCAGACAAGGACTAGCGGGGGTAGAGACCCAGTACTTC
CASRQGLAGVETQYF
>NA|TRBJ1-1|12|NA|TRBV29-1
TGCAGCGTCTCGGGGGCCAACACTGGAGCTTTCTTT
CSVSGANTGAFF
>NA|TRBJ2-6|21|NA|TRBV7-2
TGTGCCAGCAGCTTAGCCGAACTAATGGACATCTCACTCTCTGGGGCCAACGTCCTGACTTTC
CASSLAELMDISLSGANVLTF
>NA|TRBJ2-7|19|few|TRBV6-4
TGTGCCAGCAGCTTCGACAGCCCTACCGACGCGGCAGTCGACTACGAGCAGTACTTC
CASSFDSPTDAAVDYEQYF
>TRBD2|TRBJ2-1|13|NA|TRBV29-1
TGCAGCGTAGGGACTAGTACGGTGAGTGAGCAGTTCTTC
CSVGTSTVSEQFF
>NA|TRBJ2-3|14|few|TRBV5-6
TGTGCCAGCAGCGCACTATTTTCGGCAGATACGCAGTATTTT
CASSALFSADTQYF
>NA|TRBJ2-3|14|NA|TRBV15
TGTGCCACCAGCAGAGAGTCCCACAGGGATACGCAGTATTTT
CATSRESHRDTQYF
>NA|TRBJ2-4|17|NA|TRBV7-9
TGTGCCAGCAGCTCAGGGGACGGTGATCTAGCCAAAAACATTCAGTACTTC
CASSSGDGDLAKNIQYF
>NA|TRBJ1-2|13|few|TRBV12-3/TRBV12-4
TGTGCCAGCAGTTTCTCCAGGCCTTATGGCTACACCTTC
CASSFSRPYGYTF
>TRBD1|TRBJ2-2|13|many|TRBV9
TGTGCCAGCCGACAGGGATACACCGGGGAGCTGTTTTTT
CASRQGYTGELFF
>TRBD1|TRBJ1-5|14|few|TRBV2
TGTGCCAGCAGTCGACAGGGGGCCCATCAGCCCCAGCATTTT
CASSRQGAHQPQHF
>NA|TRBJ2-7|14|few|TRBV15
TGTGCCACCAGCAGAGCGCACGTCTCCTACGAGCAGTACTTC
CATSRAHVSYEQYF